This T cell receptor (beta chain) was sequenced during a study of cytomegalovirus exposure and HLA in healthy donors (dated by TCRdb to 2015 to 2018). Study-wide context: In an earlier analysis of approximately 640 of the donors, around 300 Gb of sequence data and some 100 million unique TCR beta sequences from 180 million or so T cells were reported. An early release covering over 500 HLA-typed donors comprised 300 to 350 gigabases of sequencing data and around 85 million unique TCR sequences. Of the roughly 430 genotyped donors, around 81% fell in the genetic ancestry cluster associated with self-reported Caucasian donors. The study aimed to test whether signatures of past pathogen exposure could be identified by cataloging public T cell receptors. The T cell repertoires of under 700 subjects were profiled by immunosequencing and related to cytomegalovirus serostatus. A separate validation cohort of approximately 130 different subjects was used in addition to the approximately 670-subject first cohort. High-throughput TCR immunosequencing, statistical association of individual TCRs with disease status, and machine learning were combined to predict cytomegalovirus infection status. A later analysis re-analyzed previously published TCR beta repertoires from about 730 donors and added high-resolution HLA genotyping to study TCR occurrence patterns. The later analysis used no new phenotypic data to find candidate immune exposures, relying instead on TCR beta sequences and their occurrence across donors. An earlier analysis of 587 of the donors used high-throughput TCR beta sequencing to judge whether each TCR beta V gene segment behaved as functional or pseudogenic. Donor age, sex, ethnicity and CMV serostatus were collected together with the repertoire data. In a later genetic analysis, genome-wide SNP genotypes for about 65% of the 666 donors were used, and that subset was treated as a discovery cohort. Every repertoire in the discovery cohort had been generated on one and the same sequencing platform. Both class I and class II loci were covered by HLA typing, at four-digit resolution. Typing coverage varied by locus: roughly 620-640 donors for A, B, C, DRB1 and DQB1; around 560 for DQA1; some 610 for DPA1; around 450 for DPB1. Several DR-DQ haplotypes were treated as single units for association and clustering because of strong linkage in the cohort. Among some 400 genotyped donors of the cohort, an average of roughly 230,000 unique TCR beta nucleotide sequences was sequenced per donor, of which 15% to 20% were non-productive.

The cohort consisted of fewer than 700 healthy bone marrow donors. All cohort members were sampled while nominally healthy, although unrecorded immune exposures were likely present. The donor tested CMV seropositive, placing the donor among the 290 or so seropositive members of the cohort. A peripheral blood sample was collected from each donor, and TCR beta sequencing was performed on peripheral blood mononuclear cells. The Qiagen DNeasy Blood Extraction Kit was used to extract genomic DNA from the blood cell samples. Study-wide findings and limitations: Linkage disequilibrium might explain the correlated functional status among segregating V segments, but an unknown experimental factor could not be ruled out. A total of some 180 TCR beta chains were listed by the study as associated with cytomegalovirus. In a later analysis, several top co-occurrence clusters were reported to appear linked to parvovirus B19, influenza, CMV and Epstein-Barr virus. Only TCR beta chains were sequenced in this cohort, and the absence of alpha or paired-chain data limited detectable features. V-gene and J-gene trimming of TCR beta chains was associated with a missense DCLRE1C variant in a later genetic analysis, and the association was replicated in an independent cohort. Because some donors lacked HLA typing at each locus, the association tests relied only on the typed subset. The authors suggested that the approach could potentially be generalized to other disease states and immunological phenotypes. In a later analysis, HLA-associated TCR beta chains were found to be more clonally expanded and to have lower generation probabilities than equally common non-associated chains. For the cohort, immune exposure information was limited to CMV serostatus. Broadly in line with IMGT annotations, most TCR beta V segments showed up in productive rearrangements about 87% or about 30% of the time in an earlier analysis of about 500 of the donors. Assigning TCR associations to individual alleles was difficult when HLA alleles, especially DR and DQ, strongly co-occurred. Cytomegalovirus status was reported to be diagnosed by the classifier with high specificity and sensitivity in both the original and validation cohorts. According to a later analysis, most CMV-associated TCR beta chains appeared to be HLA-restricted, and the HLA associations seemed to be driven largely by CMV exposure. In a later analysis, TCR association rates were found to vary across HLA loci, with the most associated TCRs seen for DRB1 alleles and the fewest for HLA-C alleles. Roughly uniform sequencing depth across donors was assumed in presence/absence analyses, although this assumption may not hold. In a later analysis, some 18,000 TCR beta sequences were associated with specific HLA alleles at a false discovery rate of 0.05. Across donors, most TCR sequences were observed very rarely, whereas some public TCRs were present in many individuals. Some IMGT-functional V segments, including TRBV6-2 and TRBV6-3, could not be distinguished by the 87-base-pair reads and were therefore excluded. A cluster of highly shared sequence variants was judged likely to represent a technical artifact of the sequencing pipeline. Because counts were too low, roughly 16 rarely observed V segments, including chromosome 9 orphons, were left out of the earlier analysis of about 500 of the donors. In vitro tests confirmed that a few of the cytomegalovirus-associated TCR beta chains recognize cytomegalovirus antigens. According to a later genetic analysis, donors in an Asian-associated ancestry cluster had fewer N-insertions in productive TCRs than the roughly 670-donor mean. A further reported finding was that TCR beta sequences accurately predicted the HLA-A and HLA-B alleles for most subjects in the first cohort.

V trim: 4 bases; J trim: 11 bases; unmatched bases: 11. CDR1 and CDR2 were assigned from the germline V gene (reference sequence) as SGHNT and YYREEE. The CDR3 holds 13 amino acids from the cysteine to the phenylalanine. Of all the DNA, just the CDR3 is kept, 39 bases in frame from base 1. To note about this clone: It lacks a known antigen. Per-nucleotide qualities are absent, and no much larger clonotype sits a single base away.

Library construction relied on the immunoSEQ multiplex PCR assay. The multiplex PCR relied on a mix of 60 forward primers for TCR Vbeta segments and 13 reverse primers for TCR Jbeta segments. Amplification of the CDR3 region of rearranged TCR beta genes was performed with a multiplex PCR assay on genomic DNA. Amplified TCR beta libraries were sequenced as 87-base-pair reads on the Illumina HiSeq System. The authors' pipeline ran thus. A later analysis tallied approximately 87 million unique TCR beta chains across the 650 to 750 repertoires, and about 10 million of those chains were shared by two or more donors. To remove PCR and sequencing errors, raw reads were error-corrected and collapsed into unique sequences using a nearest-neighbor algorithm that merged closely related sequences. To assign V, D and J gene segments, CDR3 sequences were aligned to IMGT reference sequences. For a sequence to be retained, a match of at least six nucleotides to both a V gene segment and a J gene segment was required. A rearrangement was called productive if the CDR3 had no stop codons and remained in frame with V and J, and every other rearrangement was called non-productive. CDR3 was defined according to IMGT convention as the region running from the second conserved V-encoded cysteine to the conserved J-encoded phenylalanine. Sequences without an unambiguous match to a single V gene segment were excluded from the earlier analysis of 587 of the donors. In an earlier analysis of a few hundred of the donors, V segments were called functional above 56.7% productive rearrangements and were called segregating when the between-donor standard deviation exceeded 5%. A statistical classification framework was built to diagnose cytomegalovirus status from the catalog of TCR beta chain sequences. V and J gene assignment, in a later analysis, came from comparing TCR nucleotide sequences with IMGT/GENE-DB human TR gene sequences. A later analysis assigned CDR3 sequences and most-parsimonious VDJ recombination scenarios with the TCRdist pipeline. A later analysis defined each TCR beta chain by its CDR3 amino acid sequence plus V-gene family, and excluded reads lacking a unique V-gene family. To address suspected cross-contamination and a sequencing artifact, a later analysis removed some 620 highly shared, low-generation-probability nucleotide sequences. In a later analysis, a clonal expansion index was calculated for each public chain from normalized within-repertoire ranks of inferred template counts. A later analysis computed generation probabilities with a VDJ recombination model fitted to out-of-frame rearrangements, and checked the results against IGoR. In a later analysis, hypergeometric tests were used to score TCR-TCR, TCR-HLA and TCR-CMV co-occurrence, with a repertoire-size bias correction applied to TCR pairs. False discovery rates were estimated in a later analysis by permuting HLA or CMV assignments 20 times. In a later analysis, co-occurring TCRs were grouped using DBSCAN, and TCRdist sequence similarity was added for clustering within HLA-allele-positive subsets. For co-occurrence clustering, repertoires with fewer than 30,000 or more than 120,000 public chains were excluded, along with 4 to 6 repertoires with anomalous nucleotide sharing. Sourced from immuneACCESS, this table was stored by TCRdb with only in-frame sequences that have V and J called. A share of the clones is absent; for the studies checked, an unresolved V gene accounts for under half, and the remainder has no known explanation. From that table come the V and J calls and clone size; the DNA was used to work out D and trimming. In all, the sample holds around 190,000 clones, and roughly 81% of those were seen once. 2.5% to 3.5% of the sample goes to the ten largest clones.

The sequencing input was PBMCs. The V and J genes are TRBV5-4 and TRBJ2-5; TRBD1 fits 7 bases in the junction. This sequence was found in a woman aged 30 to 39 in good health and CMV-seropositive. The nucleotides read TGTGCCAGCAGCGTAGACAGGGTCGAAGAGCAGTACTTC. It translates to CASSVDRVEEQYF. The entire variable domain, with the stretches around the CDR3 drawn from the reference TRBV5-4 and TRBJ2-5 proteins, is ETGVTQSPTHLIKTRGQQVTLRCSSQSGHNTVSWYQQALGQGPQFIFQYYREEENGRGNFPPRFSGLQFPNYSSELNVNALELDDSALYLCASSVDRVEEQYFGPGTRLLVL.